A single count supports the clone carrying this T cell receptor beta chain. These data originate in a study of blood T cell repertoires in COVID-19. Study overall: Donors in the United States, Italy and Spain gave samples during acute or convalescent COVID-19.

Germline loops: CDR1 LGHDT, CDR2 YNNKEL (reference sequence). V was clipped by 0 bases and J by 3 bases, with 9 bases between them. The CDR3 covers 15 residues. In the original analysis: Estimates of nucleated cell counts were drawn from the amplification of reference gene primers. Profiling relied on immunoSEQ multiplex PCR, and the TCRdb table lists in-frame clones only, not all of them. That table furnishes V, J and clone size, whereas the DNA furnished D and trimming. The sample records roughly 40,000 clones, roughly nine tenths being singletons. The sequenced sample was peripheral blood. The chain combines TRBV3-1 (or the pseudogene TRBV3-2) with TRBJ2-1; D is unclear. The receptor was derived from a human donor in a cohort sampled during active COVID-19. The CDR3 is CASSQDYSFYNEQFF. In DNA, the CDR3 is TGTGCCAGCAGCCAAGATTATAGCTTCTACAATGAGCAGTTCTTC.